These T cell receptor beta chains were read from a single sample in a study of CD8 T cells in Susac syndrome. TCRdb recomputed calls from the immunoSEQ multiplex PCR reads with MiXCR, one row per CDR3 protein. The table records some 94,000 distinct CDR3 sequences, 90% to 95% of them present only once. The specimen was CD4+ T cells from PBMCs. These receptors came from a human donor with Susac syndrome. The CDR3 runs from the conserved cysteine through the conserved F or W. The D gene is left open where the match is weak. Size tells how often a clone was seen (once, few, many) or the class of an expanded clone, and some rows leave it out.

D gene	clone size	J gene	V gene	CDR3 protein	CDR3 DNA
NA	NA	TRBJ2-5	TRBV20-1	CSAGRHTGQETQYF	TGCAGTGCTGGACGACATACGGGGCAAGAGACCCAGTACTTC
NA	NA	TRBJ1-1	TRBV7-2	CASSSYRAGDAEAFF	TGTGCCAGCAGTTCCTACAGGGCAGGCGACGCTGAAGCTTTCTTT
NA	NA	TRBJ1-2	TRBV29-1	CSVVQGNYGYTF	TGCAGCGTCGTACAGGGCAACTATGGCTACACCTTC
NA	few	TRBJ1-2	TRBV30	CAWSVLEGYTF	TGTGCCTGGAGTGTCTTAGAGGGCTACACCTTC
NA	NA	TRBJ1-1	TRBV7-9	CASSLERNTEAFF	TGTGCCAGCAGCTTAGAGCGGAACACTGAAGCTTTCTTT
NA	once	TRBJ2-2	TRBV5-6	CASSSRESRRFTGELFF	TGTGCCAGCAGCTCACGGGAGAGCCGACGGTTCACCGGGGAGCTGTTTTTT
NA	NA	TRBJ1-5	TRBV18	CASSRGAVGNQPQHF	TGTGCCAGCTCACGAGGGGCTGTCGGCAATCAGCCCCAGCATTTT
NA	NA	TRBJ2-7	TRBV18	CASSPKGSGEQYF	TGTGCCAGCTCACCAAAGGGGTCGGGCGAGCAGTACTTC
NA	NA	TRBJ2-3	TRBV30	CAWTRVPDTQYF	TGTGCCTGGACTCGGGTGCCAGATACGCAGTATTTT
NA	NA	TRBJ1-5	TRBV18	CASTGQPQGNQPQHF	TGTGCCAGCACTGGACAGCCCCAGGGCAATCAGCCCCAGCATTTT
NA	NA	TRBJ2-2	TRBV28	CASERTTGELFF	TGTGCCAGCGAAAGGACAACCGGGGAGCTGTTTTTT
NA	once	TRBJ2-7	TRBV19	CASHQNSYEQYF	TGTGCCAGTCACCAGAACTCCTACGAGCAGTACTTC
NA	NA	TRBJ2-1	TRBV12-3/TRBV12-4	CASYSGSYNEQFF	TGTGCCAGCTACTCGGGCTCCTACAATGAGCAGTTCTTC
NA	few	TRBJ2-7	TRBV7-2	CASSSDTLEQYF	TGTGCCAGCAGCTCGGACACCCTCGAGCAGTACTTC
NA	once	TRBJ2-7	TRBV29-1	CSVGEGPYEQYF	TGCAGCGTTGGAGAGGGTCCCTACGAGCAGTACTTC
NA	NA	TRBJ1-1	TRBV6-5	CASLGDNTEAFF	TGTGCCAGCTTAGGGGATAACACTGAAGCTTTCTTT
NA	NA	TRBJ2-2	TRBV6-2/TRBV6-3	CALSRDRNTGELFF	TGTGCCTTATCCCGGGACCGGAACACCGGGGAGCTGTTTTTT
TRBD2	NA	TRBJ2-7	TRBV4-1	CASSQVGGGSSYEQYF	TGCGCCAGCAGCCAAGTGGGGGGGGGAAGCTCCTACGAGCAGTACTTC
TRBD1	once	TRBJ2-6	TRBV9	CASLNIQGAKNLSGANVLTF	TGTGCCAGCCTTAATATCCAGGGGGCGAAGAACCTTTCTGGGGCCAACGTCCTGACTTTC
NA	NA	TRBJ1-2	TRBV7-9	CASSSDWNNYGYTF	TGTGCCAGCAGCTCCGACTGGAATAACTATGGCTACACCTTC
NA	NA	TRBJ1-3	TRBV6-5	CASSRSSGNTIYF	TGTGCCAGCAGCCGAAGCTCTGGAAACACCATATATTTT
NA	NA	TRBJ2-1	TRBV11-2	CASGRGRGRSSYNEQFF	TGTGCCAGCGGGCGGGGGCGAGGACGCAGCTCCTACAATGAGCAGTTCTTC
NA	NA	TRBJ1-3	TRBV30	CAWRAGRNTIYF	TGTGCCTGGAGGGCAGGAAGAAACACCATATATTTT
NA	NA	TRBJ1-4	TRBV5-1	CASSLLGEKLFF	TGCGCCAGCAGCTTGCTTGGCGAAAAACTGTTTTTT
NA	NA	TRBJ1-4	TRBV28	CASSFQGTNEKLFF	TGTGCCAGCAGTTTCCAGGGAACTAATGAAAAACTGTTTTTT
NA	NA	TRBJ2-2	TRBV11-2	CASSFLSTGELFF	TGTGCCAGCAGCTTCCTAAGCACCGGGGAGCTGTTTTTT
TRBD1	NA	TRBJ1-1	TRBV12-3/TRBV12-4	CASSLATGMNTEAFF	TGTGCCAGCAGTTTAGCGACAGGGATGAACACTGAAGCTTTCTTT
NA	NA	TRBJ1-6	TRBV6-5	CASSYGSGFNSPLHF	TGTGCCAGCAGTTACGGGTCTGGGTTTAATTCACCCCTCCACTTT
NA	NA	TRBJ2-5	TRBV14	CASSQDRTGAMETQYF	TGTGCCAGCAGCCAAGATAGGACGGGGGCTATGGAGACCCAGTACTTC
NA	NA	TRBJ1-1	TRBV4-1	CASSQDLRGNAFF	TGCGCCAGCAGCCAAGATCTGAGAGGGAACGCTTTCTTT
NA	NA	TRBJ1-5	TRBV29-1	CSVGRTKCRYQPQHF	TGCAGCGTTGGGCGGACTAAATGTCGTTATCAGCCCCAGCATTTT
NA	few	TRBJ2-7	TRBV30	CAWSGPYEQYF	TGTGCCTGGAGTGGCCCCTACGAGCAGTACTTC
NA	once	TRBJ1-2	TRBV5-6	CASSLGGEGYTF	TGTGCCAGCAGCTTGGGGGGGGAAGGCTACACCTTC
NA	NA	TRBJ2-1	TRBV3-1	CASSQPRLGGTDEQFF	TGTGCCAGCAGCCAACCTAGACTAGGGGGGACCGATGAGCAGTTCTTC
NA	NA	TRBJ1-2	TRBV30	CAWSSLAGSLRYGGYTF	TGTGCCTGGAGCAGTTTGGCAGGGTCTCTTCGGTATGGTGGCTACACCTTC
TRBD2	NA	TRBJ2-7	TRBV6-1	CASRQSLGGVRRTYEQYF	TGTGCCAGCAGGCAATCTCTCGGGGGGGTGCGCCGGACCTACGAGCAGTACTTC
NA	NA	TRBJ2-5	TRBV20-1	CSAPPVGAMKETQYF	TGCAGTGCTCCTCCCGTAGGGGCGATGAAAGAGACCCAGTACTTC
NA	NA	TRBJ2-7	TRBV30	CAWSDPRDGAYEQYF	TGTGCCTGGAGTGATCCCCGGGACGGGGCCTACGAGCAGTACTTC
NA	NA	TRBJ1-1	TRBV3-1	CASSQNDGFNTEAFF	TGTGCCAGCAGCCAGAATGACGGATTTAACACTGAAGCTTTCTTT
NA	NA	TRBJ2-3	TRBV6-2/TRBV6-3	CASRAGRGTDTQYF	TGTGCCAGCCGCGCGGGGAGAGGAACAGATACGCAGTATTTT
NA	NA	TRBJ1-3	TRBV20-1	CSARVIGSGNTIYF	TGCAGTGCTAGAGTAATCGGGTCTGGAAACACCATATATTTT
NA	NA	TRBJ2-7	TRBV7-2	CASTQRGGRFNEQYF	TGTGCCAGCACCCAAAGGGGGGGCCGGTTTAACGAGCAGTACTTC
TRBD1	NA	TRBJ2-5	TRBV7-9	CASSINGQGVAQYF	TGTGCCAGCAGCATAAACGGACAGGGTGTTGCCCAGTACTTC
NA	NA	TRBJ1-2	TRBV20-1	CSARYGYGYTF	TGCAGTGCTAGATATGGCTATGGCTACACCTTC
NA	NA	TRBJ2-7	TRBV7-2	CASRRIGFEQYF	TGTGCCAGCAGGAGGATTGGCTTCGAGCAGTACTTC
NA	once	TRBJ2-5	TRBV6-5	CASSYWGETQYF	TGTGCCAGCAGTTACTGGGGGGAGACCCAGTACTTC
TRBD2	NA	TRBJ2-5	TRBV20-1	CSATTSGGVETQYF	TGCAGTGCAACGACTAGCGGGGGAGTGGAGACCCAGTACTTC
TRBD1	NA	TRBJ1-2	TRBV10-2	CASSESKAGGNYGYTF	TGCGCCAGCAGTGAGTCGAAGGCAGGGGGCAACTATGGCTACACCTTC
NA	NA	TRBJ1-1	TRBV20-1	CSARAQLNTEAFF	TGCAGTGCCAGGGCCCAGTTGAACACTGAAGCTTTCTTT
NA	NA	TRBJ1-2	TRBV30	CAWSVRGGGGYTF	TGTGCCTGGAGTGTACGAGGGGGAGGTGGCTACACCTTC
NA	NA	TRBJ2-3	TRBV7-9	CASSDMGATDTQYF	TGTGCCAGCAGTGATATGGGGGCTACAGATACGCAGTATTTT
NA	NA	TRBJ2-1	TRBV12-3/TRBV12-4	CASSLVVISTVF	TGTGCCAGCAGTTTAGTGGTCATTAGCACTGTCTTC
TRBD1	once	TRBJ2-1	TRBV10-3	CAISVGTGGYNEQFF	TGTGCCATCAGTGTGGGGACAGGAGGCTACAATGAGCAGTTCTTC
TRBD1	NA	TRBJ2-3	TRBV9	CASSVALGTGSTDTQYF	TGTGCCAGCAGCGTAGCACTCGGGACAGGGAGCACAGATACGCAGTATTTT